This TCR beta chain stems from a study of CD8 T cells in ankylosing spondylitis. Study-wide points: Made up of eight or nine highly homologous variants, a TCR beta motif appeared characteristic of ankylosing spondylitis blood. Those disease-linked clones were CD8+; they were also relatively rare in peripheral blood. From matched ankylosing spondylitis synovial fluid, disease-linked clones were reportedly recovered at significantly enriched levels.

Quantitative 5'-RACE with molecular barcodes produced the TCR beta libraries. TCRdb processed the 5' RACE reads anew with MiXCR; each CDR3 protein has one entry. The sample contains under 850,000 distinct CDR3 sequences, over 15% of which appear only once. This clonotype was seen only a few times. The antigen is undetermined. Germline CDR1 and CDR2: MNHEY and SVGAGI. V shed 0 bases and J shed 8 bases, with 22 bases lying between them. CDR3 size: 17 residues. The sequence was obtained from a male donor with ankylosing spondylitis. The chain recombines TRBV6-5 with TRBJ1-2; D uncertain. Sequencing used blood, either unsorted or a sorted T cell fraction (not recorded which). The CDR3 nucleotides read TGTGCCAGCAGTTACTCGGTACCCATTGGTACTGACTGGGGCTACACCTTC. The encoded protein is CASSYSVPIGTDWGYTF.